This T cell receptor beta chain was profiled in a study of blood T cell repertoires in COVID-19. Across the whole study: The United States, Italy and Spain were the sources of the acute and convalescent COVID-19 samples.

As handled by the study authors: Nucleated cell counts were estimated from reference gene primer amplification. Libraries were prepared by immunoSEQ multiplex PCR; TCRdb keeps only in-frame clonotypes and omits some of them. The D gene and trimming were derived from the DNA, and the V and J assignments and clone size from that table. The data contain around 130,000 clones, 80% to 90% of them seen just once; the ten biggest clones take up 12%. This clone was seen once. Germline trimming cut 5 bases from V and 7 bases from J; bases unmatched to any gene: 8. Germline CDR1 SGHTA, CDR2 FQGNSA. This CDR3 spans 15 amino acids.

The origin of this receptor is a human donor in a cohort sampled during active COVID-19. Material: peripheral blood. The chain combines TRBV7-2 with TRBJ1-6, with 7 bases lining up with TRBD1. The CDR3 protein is CASSDSGTVNSPLHF. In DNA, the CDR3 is TGTGCCAGCAGCGATTCTGGGACAGTAAATTCACCCCTCCACTTT.